This T cell receptor (beta chain) was recorded in a study of blood T cell repertoires in COVID-19. Study-wide background: Italy, Spain and the United States were the sources of the convalescent and acute COVID-19 samples.

Trimming stripped 2 bases from V and 5 bases from J, with 22 bases between. The germline V gene encodes CDR1 SEHNR and CDR2 FQNEAQ (reference sequence). This CDR3 has 17 amino acids. TCRdb's table, derived via immunoSEQ multiplex PCR, lists solely in-frame clones and lacks some. This sample carries approximately 94,000 clones, roughly 87% of them seen once, and the ten largest clones take 7% to 9%. Sequencing input: peripheral blood. This chain connects TRBV7-9 to TRBJ2-7; D possibly corresponds to TRBD1 (6 bases). The TCR was taken from a man aged 25-40 years in a cohort sampled during active COVID-19. The DNA for the CDR3 is TGTGCCAGCAGCTTATTCCTCTCCGGTAACAGGGTAGACGAGCAGTACTTC. Encoded protein: CASSLFLSGNRVDEQYF. Looking up the rest from reference TRBV7-9 and TRBJ2-7 gives the full variable domain: DTGVSQNPRHKITKRGQNVTFRCDPISEHNRLYWYRQTLGQGPEFLTYFQNEAQLEKSRLLSDRFSAERPKGSFSTLEIQRTEQGDSAMYLCASSLFLSGNRVDEQYFGPGTRLTVT.